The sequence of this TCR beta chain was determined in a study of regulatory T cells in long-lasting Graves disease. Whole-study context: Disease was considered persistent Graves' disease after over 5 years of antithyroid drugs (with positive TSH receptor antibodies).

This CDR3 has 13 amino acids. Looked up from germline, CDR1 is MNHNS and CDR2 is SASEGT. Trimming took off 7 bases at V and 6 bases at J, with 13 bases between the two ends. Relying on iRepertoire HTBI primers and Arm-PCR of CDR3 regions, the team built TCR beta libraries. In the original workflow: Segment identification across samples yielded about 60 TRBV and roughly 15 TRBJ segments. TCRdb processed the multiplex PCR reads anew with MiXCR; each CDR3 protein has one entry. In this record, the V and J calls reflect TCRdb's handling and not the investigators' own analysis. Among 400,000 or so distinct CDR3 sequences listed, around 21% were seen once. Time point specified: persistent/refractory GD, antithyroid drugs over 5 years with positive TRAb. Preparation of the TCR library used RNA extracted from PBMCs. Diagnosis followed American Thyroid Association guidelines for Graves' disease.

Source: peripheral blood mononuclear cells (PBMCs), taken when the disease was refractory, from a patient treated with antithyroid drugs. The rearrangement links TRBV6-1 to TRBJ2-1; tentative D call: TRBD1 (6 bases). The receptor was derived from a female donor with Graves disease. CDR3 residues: CASTPTGRNEQFF. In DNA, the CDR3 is TGTGCCAGCACTCCCACAGGGCGCAATGAGCAGTTCTTC.